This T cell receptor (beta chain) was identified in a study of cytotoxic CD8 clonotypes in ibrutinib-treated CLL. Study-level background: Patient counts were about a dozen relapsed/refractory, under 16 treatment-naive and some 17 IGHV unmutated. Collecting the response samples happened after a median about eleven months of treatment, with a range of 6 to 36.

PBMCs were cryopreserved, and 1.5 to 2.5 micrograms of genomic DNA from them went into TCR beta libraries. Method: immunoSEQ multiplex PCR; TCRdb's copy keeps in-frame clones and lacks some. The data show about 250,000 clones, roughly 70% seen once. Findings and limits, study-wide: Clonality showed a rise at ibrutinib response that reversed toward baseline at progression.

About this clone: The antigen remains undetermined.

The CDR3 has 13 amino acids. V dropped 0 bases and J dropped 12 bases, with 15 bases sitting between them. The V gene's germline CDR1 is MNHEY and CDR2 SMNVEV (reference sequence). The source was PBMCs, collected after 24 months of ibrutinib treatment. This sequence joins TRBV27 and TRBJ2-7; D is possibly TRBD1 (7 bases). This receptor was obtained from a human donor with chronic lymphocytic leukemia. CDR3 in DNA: TGTGCCAGCAGTTTATCGACAGGGATGGGACTGTACTTC. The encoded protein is CASSLSTGMGLYF.